The subject of this entry is one T cell receptor (beta chain). Its antigen remains unidentified. This CDR3 has 12 amino acids. V was shortened by 5 bases and J by 7 bases, with 8 bases between the two germline ends. Germline CDR1 is MNHNY and CDR2 is SVGAGI (reference sequence). These data belong to a study of T cell clones after liver transplantation. Sequencing used immunoSEQ multiplex PCR; TCRdb keeps in-frame clones, though not all of them. Of under 130,000 clones listed, approximately 79% are singletons. General study points: Post-transplant time points were not standardized, so conclusions are preliminary.

Specimen: CD4+ T cells from blood, collected around 48 months after liver transplant. V gene TRBV6-6 combines with J gene TRBJ1-4; D uncertain. The sequence was obtained from a human patient who received a liver transplant. Some T cells may possibly be graft donor cells. Written as DNA, the CDR3 is TGTGCCAGCAGTCAAGGGAGTGAAAAACTGTTTTTT. Translating it yields CASSQGSEKLFF.